One sample yielded the 14 T cell receptor beta chains listed below, sequenced in a study of monozygotic twins with inflammatory bowel disease. TCRdb reanalyzed the 5' RACE reads, giving one entry per CDR3 protein sequence and no DNA. The table for this sample gives about 300,000 distinct CDR3 sequences. Sequencing was done on a sample of blood. These receptors were taken from a human donor with ulcerative colitis or Crohn's disease, or a healthy co-twin of an affected twin (not recorded which).

The chain couples TRBV25-1 to TRBJ2-1; the TCRdb D gene call, TRBD1, has no DNA to confirm it. The CDR3 is made up of 14 amino acids. Germline-derived CDR1 and CDR2 are MGHDK and SYGVNS. The CDR3: CASSEGDHINEQFF.

The CDR3 region is CASSYSGRKKETQYF. The chain combines TRBV6-5 with TRBJ2-5; TCRdb outputs TRBD2, but without DNA this stays unchecked. CDR1 and CDR2 from the germline V gene are MNHEY and SVGAGI. CDR3 length: 15 residues.

V gene TRBV24-1 combines with J gene TRBJ1-5; TCRdb returns TRBD1, unconfirmable since there is no DNA. CDR3 length: 14 amino acids. CDR1 is KGHDR, CDR2 SFDVKD, per germline. CDR3 sequence: CATSRTGAIQPQHF.

This chain uses TRBV18 with TRBJ1-6. The CDR3 runs to 14 residues. Germline assignment: CDR1 KGHSH and CDR2 LQKENI. CDR3 region: CASSPGKNNSPLHF.

The chain uses TRBV30 and TRBJ1-2; TCRdb selects TRBD1, and the lack of DNA leaves this call unchecked. This CDR3 spans 13 amino acids. Per germline, CDR1 GTSNPN and CDR2 SVGIG (reference sequence). CDR3 region: CAWTGTGVGGYTF.

The genes are TRBV5-5 and TRBJ2-2; the TRBD2 assignment by TCRdb is unverifiable without DNA. CDR3 length: 15 amino acids. The germline CDR1 and CDR2 sequences are SGHKS and YYEKEE (reference sequence). This CDR3 is CASSAQRGHTGELFF.

This chain joins TRBV4-3 and TRBJ2-7; TCRdb selects TRBD1, and the lack of DNA leaves this call unchecked. The germline gives CDR1 LGHNA, CDR2 YSLEER. The CDR3 spans 14 residues. The CDR3 loop is CASSQNTGGNEQYF.

The chain combines TRBV3-1 with TRBJ2-7; TCRdb returns TRBD1, unconfirmable since there is no DNA. The CDR3 contains 16 residues. Germline lookup yields CDR1 LGHDT and CDR2 YNNKEL (reference sequence). The CDR3 protein is CASSHASGTGSGEQYF.

The V gene is TRBV5-1, the J gene TRBJ1-2; TCRdb selects TRBD1, and the lack of DNA leaves this call unchecked. There are 14 residues in the CDR3. Germline V gives CDR1 SGHRS, CDR2 YFSETQ. This CDR3 is CASSRGQGYYGYTF.

The CDR3 region is CASSPDRASPLHF. V usage is TRBV7-2 and J usage is TRBJ1-6; TCRdb outputs TRBD1, but without DNA this stays unchecked. The CDR3 runs to 13 residues. Germline-derived CDR1 and CDR2 are SGHTA and FQGNSA.

The chain couples TRBV29-1 to TRBJ2-1; without DNA, the TCRdb call of TRBD1 cannot be checked. The CDR3 spans 12 residues. Germline V gene lookup returns CDR1 SQVTM and CDR2 ANQGSEA. The chain's CDR3 is CSVDRGLEEQFF.

The V and J genes are TRBV7-2 and TRBJ2-3; the TRBD1 assignment by TCRdb is unverifiable without DNA. CDR1 is SGHTA, CDR2 FQGNSA, per germline. This CDR3 spans 17 amino acids. CDR3 protein: CASSLPAGDRMTDTQYF.

The genes are TRBV7-2 and TRBJ2-5; the TRBD1 assignment by TCRdb is unverifiable without DNA. The CDR3 has 13 residues. Germline CDR1 is SGHTA and CDR2 is FQGNSA. This CDR3 reads CASLPGGLETQYF.

The chain links TRBV12-3 or TRBV12-4 to TRBJ2-5; TCRdb reports TRBD1, a call that lacks DNA to check it against. CDR3 length: 14 amino acids. The CDR3 region is CASSFDRVPETQYF.